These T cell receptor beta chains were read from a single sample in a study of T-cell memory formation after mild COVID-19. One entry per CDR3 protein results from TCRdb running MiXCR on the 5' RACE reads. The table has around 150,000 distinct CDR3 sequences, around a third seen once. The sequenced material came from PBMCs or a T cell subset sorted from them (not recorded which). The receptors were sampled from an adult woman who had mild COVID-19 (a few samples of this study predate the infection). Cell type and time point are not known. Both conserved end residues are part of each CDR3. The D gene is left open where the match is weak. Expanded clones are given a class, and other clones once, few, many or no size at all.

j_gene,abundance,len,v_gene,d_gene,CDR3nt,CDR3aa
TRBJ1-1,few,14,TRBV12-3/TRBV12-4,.,TGTGCCAGCAGTTTACTAACGCGGGCCACTGAAGCTTTCTTT,CASSLLTRATEAFF
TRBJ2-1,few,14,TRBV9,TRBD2,TGTGCCAGCAGCGTAGGGTCAGCGGGAGAAGAGCAGTTCTTC,CASSVGSAGEEQFF
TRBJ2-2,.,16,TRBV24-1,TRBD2,TGTGCCACCACAGCCACTAGCGGGGACAACACCGGGGAGCTGTTTTTT,CATTATSGDNTGELFF
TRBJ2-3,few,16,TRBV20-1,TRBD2,TGCAGTGCCCCCTACCGGGGGGGGCCCAGCACAGATACGCAGTATTTT,CSAPYRGGPSTDTQYF
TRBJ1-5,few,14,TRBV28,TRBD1,TGTGCCAGCAGTAGGGGGACAGCCGTTCGGCCCCAGCATTTT,CASSRGTAVRPQHF
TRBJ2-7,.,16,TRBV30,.,TGTGCCTGGAGTCCTCAGACAGGTTATTCCACCTACGAGCAGTACTTC,CAWSPQTGYSTYEQYF
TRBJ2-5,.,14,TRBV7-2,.,TGTGCCAGCAGCTTACCAGGGGTCCTAGAGACCCAGTACTTC,CASSLPGVLETQYF
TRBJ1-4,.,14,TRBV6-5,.,TGTGCCAGCAGTTACCGGCAGGCTAATGAAAAACTGTTTTTT,CASSYRQANEKLFF
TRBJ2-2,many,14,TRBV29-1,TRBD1,TGCAGCGTTGTGACAGGGTTTAACACCGGGGAGCTGTTTTTT,CSVVTGFNTGELFF
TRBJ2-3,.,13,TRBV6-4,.,TGTGCCAGCAGTGACTCCGACACAGATACGCAGTATTTT,CASSDSDTDTQYF